The 22 T cell receptor beta chains in this list originate from one sample, sequenced in a study of OX40 agonist ivuxolimab in advanced cancers. The data were produced by immunoSEQ multiplex PCR, yet TCRdb's version contains in-frame clones alone and is incomplete. The data contain tens of thousands of clones, around 83% of them singletons. Here the sequenced sample was CD4+ or CD8+ T cells sorted from blood, taken in a trial of the OX40 agonist ivuxolimab. The receptors shown here come from an adult with an advanced solid tumor such as melanoma, head and neck, liver or kidney cancer.

This clone was picked up a small number of times. The chain carries TRBV10-1 and TRBJ1-1, with D uncertain. Looked up from germline, CDR1 is WNHNN and CDR2 is SYGVQD (reference sequence). The CDR3 covers 15 residues. Trimming removed 5 bases at V and 1 base at J, with 14 bases between. The CDR3 bases are TGCGCCAGCAGTAACTTACGGGGAGAGAACACTGAAGCTTTCTTT. This encodes CASSNLRGENTEAFF.

The chain recombines TRBV19 with TRBJ2-1; 9 nucleotides match TRBD2. CDR1 and CDR2 (germline): LNHDA, SQIVND (reference sequence). The V gene end was trimmed by 4 bases and the J gene end by 10 bases; junction bases not matched to a gene: 5. The CDR3 covers 13 residues. CDR3 sequence reads: CASSSGRAGEQFF. CDR3 bases: TGTGCCAGTAGTAGCGGGAGGGCCGGGGAGCAGTTCTTC.

The chain couples TRBV5-1 to TRBJ1-2, with 9 bases fitting TRBD1. CDR3 length equals 16 residues. V shed 4 bases, J shed 0 bases, and the junction held 7 bases outside the gene matches. Germline CDR1 and CDR2: SGHRS and YFSETQ. The CDR3 coding sequence is TGCGCCAGCAGCCTAGGAGGGACAGGGACTAACTATGGCTACACCTTC. It encodes CASSLGGTGTNYGYTF.

V and J are TRBV5-6 and TRBJ2-7; 10 bases map to TRBD2. The length of the CDR3 is 14 residues. Germline V CDR1 and CDR2: SGHDT, YYEEEE. The V and J ends lost 0 bases and 5 bases, in that order; junction bases with no gene match: 2. CDR3 loop: CASSLASGSNEQYF. CDR3 in DNA: TGTGCCAGCAGCTTGGCTAGCGGGAGTAACGAGCAGTACTTC.

This sequence joins TRBV4-2 and TRBJ1-5; no reliable D call. There are 14 residues in the CDR3. V dropped 3 bases and J dropped 0 bases, with 6 bases sitting between them. Germline lookup yields CDR1 LGHNA and CDR2 YNFKEQ. CDR3 bases: TGTGCCAGCAGCCATGGATATAGCAATCAGCCCCAGCATTTT. It codes for CASSHGYSNQPQHF.

V gene TRBV27 combines with J gene TRBJ2-7; 14 bases map to TRBD2. From germline, CDR1 is MNHEY and CDR2 SMNVEV (reference sequence). Trimming removed 6 bases from V and 3 bases from J; junction bases left unmatched: 7. The CDR3 runs to 16 residues. DNA of the CDR3: TGTGCCAGCAGCCTGAGCGGGACTAGCGGGAGCTACGAGCAGTACTTC. Protein sequence: CASSLSGTSGSYEQYF.

This chain uses TRBV5-4 with TRBJ1-6, with D tentatively TRBD1 (6 bases). Germline CDR1 is SGHNT and CDR2 is YYREEE (reference sequence). There are 15 residues in the CDR3. The V end lost 2 bases, the J end lost 5 bases, and 11 bases lay between the germline ends. The CDR3 nucleotides are TGTGCCAGCAGCTTCAACAGGGTGAATAATTCACCCCTCCACTTT. This codes for CASSFNRVNNSPLHF.

This rearrangement joins TRBV5-1 to TRBJ2-3; the match to TRBD2 covers 7 bases. The CDR3 covers 17 residues. Germline CDR1 SGHRS, CDR2 YFSETQ. V lost 2 bases, J lost 0 bases, and 9 bases stayed unmatched. CDR3 protein: CASSFGTTLGSTDTQYF. CDR3 nucleotides: TGCGCCAGCAGCTTCGGGACTACGTTAGGAAGCACAGATACGCAGTATTTT.

The genes are TRBV2 and TRBJ1-4, with D tentatively TRBD1 (6 bases). Trimming took off 6 bases at V and 2 bases at J, with 13 bases between the two ends. CDR3 length: 15 residues. Germline lookup yields CDR1 SNHLY and CDR2 FYNNEI. The DNA of the CDR3 is TGTGCCAGCAGGACCACAGGGACCACTAATGAAAAACTGTTTTTT. It codes for CASRTTGTTNEKLFF.

This clone has a single count. This chain uses TRBV5-1 with TRBJ2-5; no firm D call. V dropped 4 bases and J dropped 3 bases, with 16 bases sitting between them. CDR3 length: 15 amino acids. Germline loops: CDR1 SGHRS, CDR2 YFSETQ. CDR3 coding DNA: TGCGCCAGCAGCACGGACCGAAACTGGGAAGAGACCCAGTACTTC. Translated: CASSTDRNWEETQYF.

This clone appeared a few times. V is TRBV19 and J is TRBJ1-1; no definite D call. This CDR3 has 15 amino acids. The V gene lost 5 bases and the J gene lost 5 bases, with 18 bases spanning the gap. CDR1 LNHDA and CDR2 SQIVND come from the germline V gene (reference sequence). CDR3 amino acids: CASSPITSTRTEAFF. CDR3 coding DNA: TGTGCCAGTAGTCCCATAACTTCTACGAGGACTGAAGCTTTCTTT.

J is TRBJ1-5 and V is TRBV5-6; possibly TRBD1 for D (6 bases). V was trimmed by 1 base and J by 11 bases, leaving 13 bases between them. Germline V gene lookup returns CDR1 SGHDT and CDR2 YYEEEE. The CDR3 has 13 residues. DNA of the CDR3: TGTGCCAGCAGCTTGAGCCCGTCAGGGGCCCAGCATTTT. Translated, it gives CASSLSPSGAQHF.

This clone came up a few times. CDR3 sequence: CASSPGQGRGEKLFF. CDR3 DNA: TGTGCCAGCAGCCCCGGACAGGGTAGGGGTGAAAAACTGTTTTTT. V gene TRBV11-2 combines with J gene TRBJ1-4; 8 nucleotides align to TRBD1. Germline-derived CDR1 and CDR2 are SGHAT and FQNNGV. This CDR3 is built from 15 residues. V gave up 5 bases and J gave up 7 bases; unmatched junction bases: 9.

J is TRBJ1-2 and V is TRBV5-1; TRBD1 matches at 7 bases. V shed 5 bases, J shed 4 bases, and the junction held 8 bases outside the gene matches. This CDR3 is 14 amino acids long. Germline loops: CDR1 SGHRS, CDR2 YFSETQ. The chain's CDR3 is CASRPTGVPYGYTF. The CDR3 DNA reads as TGCGCCAGCAGACCCACAGGGGTCCCCTATGGCTACACCTTC.

The chain is built from TRBV6-1 and TRBJ1-2; D is unresolved. Germline V gene lookup returns CDR1 MNHNS and CDR2 SASEGT. With 4 bases removed from V and 1 base from J, the gap between germline ends came to 13 bases. The CDR3 covers 15 residues. Here the CDR3 reads CASSGGPGGNYGYTF. For the CDR3, the DNA is TGTGCCAGCAGTGGAGGGCCTGGCGGTAACTATGGCTACACCTTC.

This chain joins TRBV5-1 and TRBJ2-3; D may match TRBD1 or TRBD2 (5 bases each). The germline V and J ends were trimmed by 0 bases and 2 bases, with 10 bases remaining between them. Germline V gene sequence: CDR1 SGHRS, CDR2 YFSETQ. This CDR3 spans 15 amino acids. The CDR3 nucleotides are TGCGCCAGCAGCTTGGATGGGACGGACACAGATACGCAGTATTTT. Protein: CASSLDGTDTDTQYF.

Comments on this clone: As the CDR3 is not closed by the conserved phenylalanine or tryptophan, this likely results from a read error. The DNA is left out, because the CDR3 cannot be placed on it with certainty; the CDR3 is given as TCRdb lists it. The chain is built from TRBV7-9 and TRBJ2-3. Germline assignment: CDR1 SEHNR and CDR2 FQNEAQ (reference sequence). The CDR3 totals 12 residues, both ends included. CDR3 in amino acids: CASSDPPGTLAI.

The chain joins TRBV29-1 to TRBJ2-7; a possible D gene is TRBD2 (6 bases). Germline values: CDR1 SQVTM, CDR2 ANQGSEA. The CDR3 has 12 residues. The V end was cut by 5 bases, the J end by 3 bases, with 11 bases between. The CDR3 DNA reads TGCAGCGTTCGCGGGGAAAACTACGAGCAGTACTTC. It yields the protein CSVRGENYEQYF.

The chain links TRBV5-1 to TRBJ2-7; TRBD1 aligns across 10 bases. Unmatched junction bases numbered 4, after V lost 4 bases and J lost 3 bases. The CDR3 is made up of 14 amino acids. Germline lookup yields CDR1 SGHRS and CDR2 YFSETQ. The CDR3 loop is CASSPGTGDYEQYF. The CDR3 region has the DNA TGCGCCAGCAGCCCTGGGACAGGGGACTACGAGCAGTACTTC. Combining the CDR3 with reference TRBV5-1 and TRBJ2-7 gives the whole variable domain KAGVTQTPRYLIKTRGQQVTLSCSPISGHRSVSWYQQTPGQGLQFLFEYFSETQRNKGNFPGRFSGRQFSNSRSEMNVSTLELGDSALYLCASSPGTGDYEQYFGPGTRLTVT.

The sample holds a few counts of this clone. J is TRBJ1-2 and V is TRBV2; D gene unclear. The V end was cut by 6 bases, the J end by 2 bases, with 4 bases between. Per germline, CDR1 SNHLY and CDR2 FYNNEI. The CDR3 extends over 11 amino acids. CDR3: CASRPNYGYTF. The CDR3 DNA follows: TGTGCCAGCAGACCCAACTATGGCTACACCTTC.

V gene TRBV7-9 combines with J gene TRBJ2-1, with a possible D match to TRBD1 (6 bases). The CDR3 is 17 residues long. Germline values: CDR1 SEHNR, CDR2 FQNEAQ (reference sequence). Trimming stripped 2 bases from V and 3 bases from J, with 17 bases between. The CDR3: CASSLYSGAGIYNEQFF. The CDR3 region has the DNA TGTGCCAGCAGCTTATATTCAGGGGCCGGAATCTACAATGAGCAGTTCTTC. The whole variable domain, remainder taken from reference TRBV7-9 and TRBJ2-1, is DTGVSQNPRHKITKRGQNVTFRCDPISEHNRLYWYRQTLGQGPEFLTYFQNEAQLEKSRLLSDRFSAERPKGSFSTLEIQRTEQGDSAMYLCASSLYSGAGIYNEQFFGPGTRLTVL.

The chain links TRBV28 to TRBJ2-1; TRBD2 aligns across 10 bases. The CDR3 sequence is 15 residues long. In germline, CDR1 is MDHEN, CDR2 SYDVKM. V lost 6 bases, J lost 6 bases, and 8 bases stayed unmatched. The CDR3 loop reads CASRSSGRALNEQFF. CDR3 nucleotides: TGTGCCAGCAGGTCGAGCGGGAGGGCCCTCAATGAGCAGTTCTTC.